One sample yielded the 19 T cell receptor beta chains listed below, sequenced in a study of cytomegalovirus exposure and HLA in healthy donors. Both 60 Vbeta primers and 13 Jbeta primers went into the PCR. Libraries were prepared by immunoSEQ multiplex PCR; TCRdb keeps only in-frame clonotypes and omits some of them. In the table there are roughly 98,000 clones, roughly three quarters of which are singletons. Sequenced: PBMCs. Receptor source: a man aged 35 to 55 in good health and CMV-seronegative.

V gene TRBV2 combines with J gene TRBJ2-2, with D tentatively TRBD1 (6 bases). CDR3 size: 15 residues. CDR1 and CDR2 from the germline V gene are SNHLY and FYNNEI. Trimming pared 8 bases from V and 6 bases from J, leaving 19 bases between. DNA for the CDR3: TGTGCCAGCGGCTCTGGACAGTTAGTTCCCGGGGAGCTGTTTTTT. This encodes CASGSGQLVPGELFF. The variable domain in full, completed from reference TRBV2 and TRBJ2-2, reads EPEVTQTPSHQVTQMGQEVILRCVPISNHLYFYWYRQILGQKVEFLVSFYNNEISEKSEIFDDQFSVERPDGSNFTLKIRSTKLEDSAMYFCASGSGQLVPGELFFGEGSRLTVL.

The chain employs TRBV10-3 and TRBJ1-4, with 9 bases fitting TRBD1. The CDR3 spans 15 residues. J lost 6 bases, V lost 6 bases, and 8 bases had no gene match. CDR1 is ENHRY, CDR2 SYGVKD, per germline. CDR3 DNA: TGTGCCATCAGGGAAACGGGACAGGGCGATGAAAAACTGTTTTTT. Translated, it gives CAIRETGQGDEKLFF.

The V and J genes are TRBV2 and TRBJ1-2; TRBD1 is a possible D gene (6 bases). V was cut by 5 bases and J by 8 bases, with 15 bases left in between. The germline gives CDR1 SNHLY, CDR2 FYNNEI. This CDR3 region has 13 residues. This CDR3 reads CASSYRVEEGYTF. The CDR3 DNA sequence: TGTGCCAGCAGTTACAGGGTAGAGGAAGGCTACACCTTC. Full variable domain (rest looked up from reference TRBV2 and TRBJ1-2): EPEVTQTPSHQVTQMGQEVILRCVPISNHLYFYWYRQILGQKVEFLVSFYNNEISEKSEIFDDQFSVERPDGSNFTLKIRSTKLEDSAMYFCASSYRVEEGYTFGSGTRLTVV.

The V call is TRBV28, the J call TRBJ1-5; D not certain. The germline V gene has CDR1 MDHEN and CDR2 SYDVKM. Trimming left V 1 base short and J 0 bases short, with 16 bases between. The CDR3 extends over 18 amino acids. CDR3 protein: CASSLSDGGYHSNQPQHF. CDR3 DNA sequence: TGTGCCAGCAGTTTATCGGACGGAGGATATCATAGCAATCAGCCCCAGCATTTT.

The gene calls are TRBV5-8 and TRBJ2-3, with D possibly matching TRBD2 (5 bases). Germline CDR1 is SGHTS and CDR2 is YDEGEE. V was shortened by 0 bases and J by 1 base, with 15 bases between the two germline ends. The CDR3 runs to 17 residues. CDR3 sequence: CASSLVFLGVGTDTQYF. CDR3 nucleotides: TGTGCCAGCAGCTTGGTGTTTCTGGGAGTGGGCACAGATACGCAGTATTTT.

The chain is built from TRBV29-1 and TRBJ2-2, with 9 nucleotides matching TRBD2. Germline V CDR1 and CDR2: SQVTM, ANQGSEA. The CDR3 contains 15 residues. Unmatched junction bases numbered 9, after V lost 5 bases and J lost 5 bases. CDR3 sequence (DNA): TGCAGCGTTCGCGGGGGGGCAACGGGGACCGGGGAGCTGTTTTTT. Translating gives CSVRGGATGTGELFF.

This chain links TRBV5-1 with TRBJ2-5; maybe TRBD1 (5 bases). The length of the CDR3 is 13 residues. Germline V gene data show CDR1 as SGHRS and CDR2 as YFSETQ. Trimming removed 3 bases from V and 5 bases from J, with 11 bases in between. CDR3 protein: CASSSGHGETQYF. The DNA for the CDR3 is TGCGCCAGCAGCTCCGGACACGGGGAGACCCAGTACTTC. The entire variable domain, with the rest obtained from reference TRBV5-1 and TRBJ2-5, is as follows: KAGVTQTPRYLIKTRGQQVTLSCSPISGHRSVSWYQQTPGQGLQFLFEYFSETQRNKGNFPGRFSGRQFSNSRSEMNVSTLELGDSALYLCASSSGHGETQYFGPGTRLLVL.

The chain employs TRBV7-6 and TRBJ2-5; 8 positions match TRBD2. The ends lost 1 base at V and 2 bases at J; junction bases unmatched: 9. CDR1 SGHVS and CDR2 FNYEAQ come from the germline V gene. This CDR3 has 17 amino acids. The CDR3 reads CASSLGSAGGLQETQYF. The CDR3 DNA reads as TGTGCCAGCAGCTTAGGGTCGGCGGGGGGCCTACAAGAGACCCAGTACTTC.

V and J are TRBV2 and TRBJ2-7; 9 bases fit TRBD1. Germline trimming cut 6 bases from V and 6 bases from J; bases unmatched to any gene: 12. The V gene's germline CDR1 is SNHLY and CDR2 FYNNEI. CDR3 length: 15 amino acids. This chain's CDR3 is CASSPTGTGISEQYF. The CDR3 nucleotides read TGTGCCAGCAGCCCTACCGGGACAGGGATCTCCGAGCAGTACTTC.

The rearrangement links TRBV4-1 to TRBJ2-1; 8 nucleotides agree with TRBD2. CDR1 and CDR2 (germline): MGHRA, YSYEKL. CDR3 length: 15 amino acids. Trimming cost V 5 bases and J 5 bases; bases outside gene matches: 8. CDR3: CASSYRRGGNNEQFF. CDR3 nucleotide sequence: TGCGCCAGCAGCTATCGCCGGGGGGGAAACAATGAGCAGTTCTTC.

The chain has TRBV4-2 and TRBJ2-1; tentatively, D is TRBD2 (6 bases). Germline CDR1 and CDR2: LGHNA and YNFKEQ. Trimming pared 1 base from V and 3 bases from J, leaving 10 bases between. This CDR3 spans 15 amino acids. The CDR3 is CASSQGSGVYNEQFF. Here the CDR3 DNA reads TGTGCCAGCAGCCAAGGTTCGGGGGTCTACAATGAGCAGTTCTTC.

The chain combines TRBV11-2 with TRBJ2-4; possible D gene TRBD2, 5 bases. Germline assignment: CDR1 SGHAT and CDR2 FQNNGV. Between the trimmed V and J ends, which lost 1 base and 9 bases, there was a span of 10 bases. CDR3 size: 13 residues. The CDR3 is CASSLGGLGIQYF. The CDR3 DNA reads as TGTGCCAGCAGCTTAGGAGGGTTGGGCATTCAGTACTTC.

The rearrangement links TRBV6-5 to TRBJ1-1; possibly TRBD1 for D (6 bases). Trimming left V 1 base short and J 9 bases short, with 15 bases between. The CDR3 is 14 residues long. Germline lookup yields CDR1 MNHEY and CDR2 SVGAGI. CDR3 sequence: CASSYLPGEFQAFF. For the CDR3, the DNA is TGTGCCAGCAGTTACTTACCAGGGGAGTTCCAAGCTTTCTTT.

This chain uses TRBV6-1 with TRBJ2-7; 7 positions match TRBD1. Germline loops: CDR1 MNHNS, CDR2 SASEGT. The CDR3 totals 15 residues. V trimming: 7 bases; J trimming: 5 bases; junction bases outside the gene matches: 14. This chain's CDR3 is CASTDRHRGTHEQYF. As DNA, the CDR3 is TGTGCCAGCACCGACAGGCACAGGGGTACCCACGAGCAGTACTTC.

The V gene is TRBV5-6, the J gene TRBJ2-3; D not resolved. There are 12 residues in the CDR3. CDR1 and CDR2 from the germline V gene are SGHDT and YYEEEE. With 2 bases removed from V and 2 bases from J, the gap between germline ends came to 3 bases. The CDR3 spells CASSLLTDTQYF. In DNA, the CDR3 is TGTGCCAGCAGCTTACTCACAGATACGCAGTATTTT.

The chain employs TRBV7-2 and TRBJ2-7, with TRBD1 identical over 9 bases. V lost 5 bases, J lost 6 bases, and 11 bases stayed unmatched. Germline assignment: CDR1 SGHTA and CDR2 FQGNSA. There are 15 residues in the CDR3. In nucleotides, the CDR3 is TGTGCCAGCAGCCCAAGATCGACGACAGGGGGCGAGCAGTACTTC. Translated, it gives CASSPRSTTGGEQYF.

This clone was seen a single time. This sequence joins TRBV10-3 and TRBJ2-7, with 7 bases identical to TRBD2. Unmatched junction bases numbered 15, after V lost 8 bases and J lost 8 bases. In germline, CDR1 is ENHRY, CDR2 SYGVKD. The CDR3 loop spans 14 amino acids. In DNA form, the CDR3 reads TGTGCCATCTCATGGGAGGGTACCGGGGGTAAGCAGTACTTC. It yields the protein CAISWEGTGGKQYF.

This clone showed up just once. The chain combines TRBV7-8 with TRBJ1-2; 9 positions match TRBD1. The V segment lost 3 bases and the J segment 4 bases; nucleotides outside the gene matches: 6. CDR3 size: 15 residues. Germline values: CDR1 SGHVS, CDR2 FQNEAQ. This CDR3 reads CASSFYTGGSYGYTF. The DNA for the CDR3 is TGTGCCAGCAGCTTCTATACAGGGGGCAGCTATGGCTACACCTTC. Full variable domain (remainder filled in from reference TRBV7-8 and TRBJ1-2): GAGVSQSPRYKVAKRGQDVALRCDPISGHVSLFWYQQALGQGPEFLTYFQNEAQLDKSGLPSDRFFAERPEGSVSTLKIQRTQQEDSAVYLCASSFYTGGSYGYTFGSGTRLTVV.

This clone was detected a few times. The rearrangement links TRBV25-1 to TRBJ1-2; maybe TRBD1 (6 bases). From germline, CDR1 is MGHDK and CDR2 SYGVNS. The CDR3 is made up of 14 amino acids. V was cut by 2 bases and J by 4 bases, with 11 bases left in between. CDR3: CASSEPGQLYGYTF. CDR3 bases: TGTGCCAGCAGTGAACCCGGACAGCTCTATGGCTACACCTTC.